The 5 T cell receptor beta chains listed next were all sequenced from one sample in a study of regulatory T cells in long-lasting Graves disease. Construction of the TCR beta libraries employed iRepertoire HTBI primers in conjunction with Arm-PCR of CDR3 regions. TCRdb ran MiXCR on the multiplex PCR reads and lists one entry per CDR3 protein. The sample has some 250,000 distinct CDR3 sequences, 20% to 25% seen once. Indicated time point: newly diagnosed GD, antithyroid drugs for less than 3 months. PBMC RNA was the source of the TCR library. The material was peripheral blood mononuclear cells (PBMCs), obtained at new diagnosis, from a patient treated with antithyroid drugs. The receptors shown here come from a female donor with Graves disease.

The sample holds many counts of this clonotype. CDR3 nucleotide sequence: TGCAGTGCTAGTGAAGGGGCCGTAACCTACGAGCAGTACTTC. The encoded protein is CSASEGAVTYEQYF. The chain carries TRBV20-1 and TRBJ2-7; maybe TRBD1 (5 bases). Deletions cut 3 bases from V and 2 bases from J, with 14 bases between. CDR3 length: 14 residues. The germline V gene encodes CDR1 DFQATT and CDR2 SNEGSKA (reference sequence).

The sample holds many counts of this clonotype. The V and J genes are TRBV5-1 and TRBJ2-1; D could derive from TRBD1 or TRBD2 (5 bases each). This CDR3 has 11 amino acids. Germline V gene data show CDR1 as SGHRS and CDR2 as YFSETQ. The ends were cut back, 5 bases at V and 10 bases at J, with 10 bases in the middle. CDR3 DNA sequence: TGCGCCAGCAGTACGGGGCAAGAGCAGTTCTTC. Its translation: CASSTGQEQFF.

This clonotype has a count of ten or more. V is TRBV7-3 and J is TRBJ2-3; 7 nucleotides match TRBD1. The germline V gene encodes CDR1 SGHTA and CDR2 FQGTGA. The CDR3 consists of 15 residues. Germline trimming cut 4 bases from V and 1 base from J; bases unmatched to any gene: 5. In nucleotides, the CDR3 is TGTGCCAGCAGCTCGGGGACAGTTGGCACAGATACGCAGTATTTT. Amino acid sequence: CASSSGTVGTDTQYF.

This clonotype was observed many times. This chain uses TRBV3-1 with TRBJ2-5; D ambiguous. CDR1 is LGHDT, CDR2 YNNKEL, per germline (reference sequence). This CDR3 is built from 16 residues. V gave up 1 base and J gave up 5 bases, with 17 bases separating them. The CDR3 coding sequence is TGTGCCAGCAGCCAAGGGCAAGTTAGGAAAGCGGAGACCCAGTACTTC. Encoded protein: CASSQGQVRKAETQYF.

This clonotype was detected ten times or more. J is TRBJ1-5 and V is TRBV5-8; D is uncertain. The ends were cut back, 2 bases at V and 6 bases at J, with 6 bases in the middle. From germline, CDR1 is SGHTS and CDR2 YDEGEE. This CDR3 has 12 residues. The CDR3 loop reads CASSLRSQPQHF. In DNA form, the CDR3 reads TGTGCCAGCAGCTTACGTAGTCAGCCCCAGCATTTT.